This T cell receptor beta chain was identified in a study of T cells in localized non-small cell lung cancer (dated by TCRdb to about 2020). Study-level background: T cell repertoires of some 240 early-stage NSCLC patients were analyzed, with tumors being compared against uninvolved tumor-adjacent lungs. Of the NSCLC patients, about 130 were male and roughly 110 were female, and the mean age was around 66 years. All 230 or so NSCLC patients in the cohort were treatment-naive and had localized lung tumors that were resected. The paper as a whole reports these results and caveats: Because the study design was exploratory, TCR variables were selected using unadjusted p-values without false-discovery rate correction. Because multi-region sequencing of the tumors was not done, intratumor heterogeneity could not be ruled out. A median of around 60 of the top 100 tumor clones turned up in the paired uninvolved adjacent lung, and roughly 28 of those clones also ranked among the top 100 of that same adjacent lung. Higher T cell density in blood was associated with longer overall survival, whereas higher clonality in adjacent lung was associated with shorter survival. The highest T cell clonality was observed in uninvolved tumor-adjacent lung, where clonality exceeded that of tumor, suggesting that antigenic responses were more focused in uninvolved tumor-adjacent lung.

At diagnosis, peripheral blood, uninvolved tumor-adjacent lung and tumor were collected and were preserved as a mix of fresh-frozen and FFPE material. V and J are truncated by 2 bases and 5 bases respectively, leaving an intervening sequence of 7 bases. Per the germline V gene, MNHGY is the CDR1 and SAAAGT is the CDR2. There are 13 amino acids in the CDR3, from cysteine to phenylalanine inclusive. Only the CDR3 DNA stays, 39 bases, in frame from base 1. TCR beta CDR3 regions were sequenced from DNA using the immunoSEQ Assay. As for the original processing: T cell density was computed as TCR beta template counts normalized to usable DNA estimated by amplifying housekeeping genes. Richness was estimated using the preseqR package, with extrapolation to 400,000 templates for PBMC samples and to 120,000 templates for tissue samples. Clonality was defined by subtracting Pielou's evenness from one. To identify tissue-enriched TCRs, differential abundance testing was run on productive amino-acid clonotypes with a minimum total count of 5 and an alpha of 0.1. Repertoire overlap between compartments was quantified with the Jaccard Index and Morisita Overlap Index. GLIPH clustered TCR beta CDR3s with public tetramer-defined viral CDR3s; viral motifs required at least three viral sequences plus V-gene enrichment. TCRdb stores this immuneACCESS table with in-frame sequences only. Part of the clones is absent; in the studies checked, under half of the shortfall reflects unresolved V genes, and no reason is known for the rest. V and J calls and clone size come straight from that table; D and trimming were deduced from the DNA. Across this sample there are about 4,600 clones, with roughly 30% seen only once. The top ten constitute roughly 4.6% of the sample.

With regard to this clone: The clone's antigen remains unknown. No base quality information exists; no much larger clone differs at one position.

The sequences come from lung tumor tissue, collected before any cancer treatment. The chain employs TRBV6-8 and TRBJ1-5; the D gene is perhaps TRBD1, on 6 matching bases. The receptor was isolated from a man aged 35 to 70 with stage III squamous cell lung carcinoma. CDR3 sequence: CASSYGQHQPQHF. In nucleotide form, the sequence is TGTGCCAGCAGTTACGGACAGCATCAGCCCCAGCATTTT.